Listed here is a single T cell receptor (beta chain). Antigen unknown. The sample comes from a study of cytomegalovirus exposure and HLA in healthy donors. Study as a whole: The Caucasian-associated ancestry cluster held more than 80% of roughly 370 genotyped donors. Study-wide points: The study designated 150 or so TCR beta chains cytomegalovirus-associated. Later analysis revealed greater clonal expansion in HLA-associated TCR beta chains than in equally common others. Because they were indistinguishable, some V segments, including TRBV6-2 and TRBV6-3, were excluded.

PCR employed 60 Vbeta and 13 Jbeta primers. Using immunoSEQ multiplex PCR, the repertoire was profiled, and TCRdb retains in-frame clones only, with some absent. The repertoire holds approximately 240,000 clones, more than 75% seen once, with 5.4% in the top ten. Deletions cut 0 bases from V and 6 bases from J, with 16 bases between. CDR1 is SGDLS, CDR2 YYNGEE, per germline. CDR3 length: 15 residues. Sequencing was done on a sample of PBMCs. The gene calls are TRBV9 and TRBJ2-7; no definite D call. The clonotype comes from a middle-aged woman in good health and CMV-seropositive. CDR3 nucleotides: TGTGCCAGCAGCGTAGGGGTGGAGAGGCCTCTCGAGCAGTACTTC. Translation: CASSVGVERPLEQYF.